Below, one TCR beta chain is given with its context. Antigen specificity is unknown. The data originate from a study of T cell responses to AZD1222 COVID-19 vaccine. Study-wide results and limits: Donors skewed white British and female; clonal diversity was possibly underestimated. Spike was spanned by vaccine-associated CD4 TCRs, with dominance at 160-218 and 743-854. Seropositivity was recorded at baseline in only a handful of AZD1222 recipients.

Here immunoSEQ multiplex PCR was the method, and the copy in TCRdb shows in-frame clones only, minus some. The table shows 150,000 to 160,000 clones, with roughly nine tenths occurring only once. Germline CDR1 and CDR2: SGHTA and FQGNSA. Losses at the gene ends were 4 bases for V and 4 bases for J; bases not matched to a gene: 9. This CDR3 contains 15 residues. This sequence was found in an adult in good health. Sequenced material: peripheral blood, taken on day 0 of AZD1222 vaccination. The genes are TRBV7-2 and TRBJ1-1; 7 nucleotides match TRBD1. CDR3 loop: CASSSTGVTGTEAFF. The CDR3 coding sequence is TGTGCCAGCAGCTCAACAGGGGTTACGGGCACTGAAGCTTTCTTT.